This entry lists 8 T cell receptor beta chains sequenced from one sample in a study of OX40 agonist ivuxolimab in advanced cancers. TCRdb's copy holds only in-frame clones and misses some; the assay was immunoSEQ multiplex PCR. Of 95,000 to 100,000 clones in the sample, less than 95% were seen once. The source material was CD4+ or CD8+ T cells sorted from blood, sampled in a trial of the OX40 agonist ivuxolimab. The receptors were sampled from an adult with an advanced solid tumor such as melanoma, head and neck, liver or kidney cancer.

CDR3 in DNA: TGTGCCAGCAGTTCTCGGACTAGCGGGAGCGATGAGCAGTTCTTC. This codes for CASSSRTSGSDEQFF. This chain joins TRBV6-6 and TRBJ2-1; TRBD2 matches at 13 bases. CDR1 is MNHNY, CDR2 SVGAGI, per germline (reference sequence). This CDR3 is built from 15 residues. Germline trimming cut 4 bases from V and 8 bases from J; bases unmatched to any gene: 5.

The chain combines TRBV30 with TRBJ2-7; 8 bases line up with TRBD2. The trim removed 4 bases at V and 4 bases at J, leaving 3 bases unmatched. The germline V gene has CDR1 GTSNPN and CDR2 SVGIG (reference sequence). The CDR3 runs 12 residues. The CDR3 DNA sequence: TGTGCCTGGACAAGCGGGAGATACGAGCAGTACTTC. It codes for CAWTSGRYEQYF.

This chain uses TRBV27 with TRBJ1-2, with 8 nucleotides matching TRBD1. This CDR3 is built from 15 residues. Germline CDR1 is MNHEY and CDR2 is SMNVEV (reference sequence). V trimming: 6 bases; J trimming: 7 bases; junction bases outside the gene matches: 13. CDR3 in amino acids: CASRPTGEKASGYTF. Written as DNA, the CDR3 is TGTGCCAGCAGACCGACAGGGGAAAAGGCGAGTGGCTACACCTTC.

The rearrangement uses TRBV30 and TRBJ2-7; the match to TRBD1 covers 7 bases. The V gene end was trimmed by 3 bases and the J gene end by 0 bases; junction bases not matched to a gene: 5. The CDR3 is made up of 14 amino acids. Germline V gene sequence: CDR1 GTSNPN, CDR2 SVGIG (reference sequence). This CDR3 reads CAWSMTGSSYEQYF. CDR3 in DNA: TGTGCCTGGAGCATGACAGGGTCCTCCTACGAGCAGTACTTC.

The V call is TRBV19, the J call TRBJ2-2, with a weak D call TRBD1 (6 bases). Between the trimmed V and J ends, which lost 5 bases and 3 bases, there was a span of 13 bases. Per germline, CDR1 LNHDA and CDR2 SQIVND (reference sequence). CDR3 length equals 15 residues. The CDR3 loop reads CASSPEDRHTGELFF. In nucleotides, the CDR3 is TGTGCCAGTAGTCCCGAGGACAGACACACCGGGGAGCTGTTTTTT. Full variable domain (missing parts from reference TRBV19 and TRBJ2-2): DGGITQSPKYLFRKEGQNVTLSCEQNLNHDAMYWYRQDPGQGLRLIYYSQIVNDFQKGDIAEGYSVSREKKESFPLTVTSAQKNPTAFYLCASSPEDRHTGELFFGEGSRLTVL.

The chain uses TRBV28 and TRBJ1-1; D may be TRBD1 (5 bases). V lost 2 bases, J lost 6 bases, and 7 bases lay in between. Germline CDR1 MDHEN, CDR2 SYDVKM. The length of the CDR3 is 12 residues. For the CDR3, the DNA is TGTGCCAGCAGTTTAATAGGGGCTGAAGCTTTCTTT. This codes for CASSLIGAEAFF.

This clone showed up just once. The chain links TRBV4-2 to TRBJ2-1; D is unresolved. Germline CDR1 reads LGHNA; CDR2 reads YNFKEQ. The CDR3 is made up of 15 amino acids. V was shortened by 0 bases and J by 0 bases, with 6 bases between the two germline ends. The CDR3 DNA reads as TGTGCCAGCAGCCAAGATTACAGCTCCTACAATGAGCAGTTCTTC. Translation: CASSQDYSSYNEQFF.

The chain employs TRBV5-1 and TRBJ2-2, with D hard to call. Germline V gene lookup returns CDR1 SGHRS and CDR2 YFSETQ. This CDR3 is built from 13 residues. V gave up 0 bases and J gave up 5 bases, with 5 bases separating them. CDR3 coding DNA: TGCGCCAGCAGCTTGGGGGAAACCGGGGAGCTGTTTTTT. Amino acid sequence: CASSLGETGELFF.